This TCR beta chain came from a study of T cell responses to AZD1222 COVID-19 vaccine. Germline V gene lookup returns CDR1 SNHLY and CDR2 FYNNEI. CDR3 size: 14 residues. V lost 7 bases, J lost 0 bases, and 3 bases stayed unmatched. Sequencing used immunoSEQ multiplex PCR; TCRdb keeps in-frame clones, though not all of them. This table has over 90,000 clones, around 91% appearing once. This TCR was recovered from an adult in good health. The sample consisted of peripheral blood, taken on day 0 of AZD1222 vaccination. This chain uses TRBV2 with TRBJ1-3, with TRBD1 matching over 7 bases. In nucleotides, the CDR3 is TGTGCCAGCAATGACAGGGACTCTGGAAACACCATATATTTT. Protein: CASNDRDSGNTIYF.